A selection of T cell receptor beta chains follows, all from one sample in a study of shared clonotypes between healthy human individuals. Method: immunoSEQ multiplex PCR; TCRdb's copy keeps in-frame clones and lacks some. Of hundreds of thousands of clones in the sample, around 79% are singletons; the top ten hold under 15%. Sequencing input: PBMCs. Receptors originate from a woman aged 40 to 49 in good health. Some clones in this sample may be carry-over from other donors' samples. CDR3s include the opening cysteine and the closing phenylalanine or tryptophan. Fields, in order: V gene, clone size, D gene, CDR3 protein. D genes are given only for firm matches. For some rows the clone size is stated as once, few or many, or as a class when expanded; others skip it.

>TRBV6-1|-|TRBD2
CASSDRGLAGEGDTQYF
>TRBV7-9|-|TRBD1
CASSPGQVITDTQYF
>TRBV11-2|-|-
CASSRGRTRANEQFF
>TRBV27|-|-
CASSSTGSEAFF
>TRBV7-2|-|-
CASSPLDRSRYF
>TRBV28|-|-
CAISTTLDEQYF
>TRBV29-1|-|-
CSVDEGGSNQPQHF
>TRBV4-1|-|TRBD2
CASSQEMGLAGVNEQFF
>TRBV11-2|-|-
CASRPTGNPYEQYF
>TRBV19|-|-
CASSADTDFVQPQHF
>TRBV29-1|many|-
CSVELVLDEQFF
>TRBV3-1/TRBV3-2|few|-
CASSTYPF
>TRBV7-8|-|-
CASSSRPGSSYNEQFF
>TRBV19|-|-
CASSIPGGDYGYTF
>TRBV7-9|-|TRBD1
CASSPRTGFSEGEKLFF
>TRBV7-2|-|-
CASSLVHDEQFF
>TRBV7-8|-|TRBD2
CASSLFGTSGVYQETQYF
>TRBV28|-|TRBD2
CASSLTRREGWDEQFF
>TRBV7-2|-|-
CASSLGGGAHSLYNERFF
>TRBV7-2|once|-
CASSLGSSYNEQFF
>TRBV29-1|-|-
CSVDQGGDEQYF
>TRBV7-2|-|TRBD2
CASSLRLTSGGHDNEQFF
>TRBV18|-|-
CASSPPGGSGNTIYF
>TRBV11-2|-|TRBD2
CASSLISGRDTQYF
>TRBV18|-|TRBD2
CASSPGYREGSDTQYF
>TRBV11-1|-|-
CASNHPPGLRTDTQYF
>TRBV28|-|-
CASSQPDRLYGYTF
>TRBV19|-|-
CASSIWTGELFF
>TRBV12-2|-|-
CASRLWSSGSSYEQYF
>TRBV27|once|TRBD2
CASNSGMVSTAYEQFF
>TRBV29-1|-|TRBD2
CSGAKTSGKGTDTQYF
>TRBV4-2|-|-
CASSPTGEGSNQPQHF
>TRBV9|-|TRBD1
CASSTRQGGNEKLFF
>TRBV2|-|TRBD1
CASSPGTASSSYEQYF
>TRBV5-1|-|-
CASSLISSGSGANVLTF
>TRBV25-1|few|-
CASREGYGYTF
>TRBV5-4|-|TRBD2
CASSLDGLVPQYSYNEQFF
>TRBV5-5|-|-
CASSLGVGTEAFF
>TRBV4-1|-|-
CASSQPTQSSYNSPLHF
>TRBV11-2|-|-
CASSLLPQGTLPREQYF
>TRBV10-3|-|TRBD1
CAITSGLQGTEAFF
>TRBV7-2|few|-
CASSYSLGTTDTQYF
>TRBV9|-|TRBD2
CASSPFVSGGYNTDTQYF
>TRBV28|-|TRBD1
CASSSGQNNRETQYF
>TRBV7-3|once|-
CASSPQGFFTDTQYF
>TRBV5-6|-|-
CASSSLGSDLYEQYF
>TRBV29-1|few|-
CSVPRFARDEAFF
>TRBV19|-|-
CASSTLTPGQSYEQYF
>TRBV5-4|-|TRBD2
CASSEGTIQETQYF
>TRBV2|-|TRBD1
CASSPTGYYNEQFF
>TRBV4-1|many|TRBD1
CASSQDYDRAPWGYTF
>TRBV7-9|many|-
CASSFINEKLFF
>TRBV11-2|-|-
CASSLIRESYEQYF
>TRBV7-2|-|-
CASSLTWTMAGELFF
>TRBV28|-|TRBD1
CASRKQGGHINEQFF